This TCR beta chain was obtained from a study of shared clonotypes between healthy human individuals. Study observations and caveats: Rarefaction exposed incomplete sorted-subset sequencing despite large depth. A handful of donors had about 5% of their naive CD4 clonotypes in common.

All the donors were Caucasian adults who lived in Nashville, Tennessee. Partitioning of CD4+ cells yielded a CD45RA+ naive subset and a CD45RA-negative memory subset. TCRdb keeps only in-frame clones here, not all; method: immunoSEQ multiplex PCR. The table shows roughly 2.2 million clones, with approximately 95% occurring only once. The CDR3 has 14 residues. Germline CDR1 SGHTA, CDR2 FQGNSA. Trimming stripped 5 bases from V and 0 bases from J, with 8 bases between. With respect to this clone: The antigen is undetermined.

Material for sequencing was naive CD4+ T cells from PBMCs. Subset described: CD45RA+ positively selected. The chain joins TRBV7-2 to TRBJ2-1, with D maybe TRBD2 (6 bases). The clonotype comes from a man younger than 30 in good health. Some clones in this sample may be carry-over from other donors' samples. The CDR3 DNA reads as TGTGCCAGCAGCGACGGGGGCTCCTACAATGAGCAGTTCTTC. Protein: CASSDGGSYNEQFF.